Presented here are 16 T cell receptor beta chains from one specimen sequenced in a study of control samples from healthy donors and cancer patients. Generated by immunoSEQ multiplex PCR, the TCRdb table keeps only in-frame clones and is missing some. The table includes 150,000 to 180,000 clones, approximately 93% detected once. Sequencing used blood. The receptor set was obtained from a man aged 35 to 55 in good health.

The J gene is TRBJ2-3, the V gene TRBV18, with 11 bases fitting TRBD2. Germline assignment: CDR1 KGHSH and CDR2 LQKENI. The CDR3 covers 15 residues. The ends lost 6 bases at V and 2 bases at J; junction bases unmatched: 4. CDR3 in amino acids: CASSLLAGDTDTQYF. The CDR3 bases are TGTGCCAGCTCTCTACTAGCGGGGGACACAGATACGCAGTATTTT. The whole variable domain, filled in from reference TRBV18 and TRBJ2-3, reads NAGVMQNPRHLVRRRGQEARLRCSPMKGHSHVYWYRQLPEEGLKFMVYLQKENIIDESGMPKERFSAEFPKEGPSILRIQQVVRGDSAAYFCASSLLAGDTDTQYFGPGTRLTVL.

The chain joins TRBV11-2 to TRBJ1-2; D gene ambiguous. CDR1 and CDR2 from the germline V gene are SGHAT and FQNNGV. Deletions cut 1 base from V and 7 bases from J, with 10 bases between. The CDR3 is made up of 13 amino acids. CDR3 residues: CASSLGGKSGYTF. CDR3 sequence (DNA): TGTGCCAGCAGCTTAGGGGGAAAAAGTGGCTACACCTTC.

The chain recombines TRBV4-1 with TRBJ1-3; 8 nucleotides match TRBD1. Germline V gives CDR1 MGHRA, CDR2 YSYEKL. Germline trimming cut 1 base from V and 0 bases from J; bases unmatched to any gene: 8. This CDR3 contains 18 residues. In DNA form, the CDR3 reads TGCGCCAGCAGCCAAGGCCGACAGGGGAAAGCCTCTGGAAACACCATATATTTT. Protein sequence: CASSQGRQGKASGNTIYF.

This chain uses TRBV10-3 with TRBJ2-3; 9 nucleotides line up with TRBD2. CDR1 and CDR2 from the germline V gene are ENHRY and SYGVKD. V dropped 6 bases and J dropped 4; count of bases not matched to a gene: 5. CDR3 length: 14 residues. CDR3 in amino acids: CAIRSGGMADTQYF. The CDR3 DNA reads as TGTGCCATCAGAAGCGGGGGGATGGCAGATACGCAGTATTTT.

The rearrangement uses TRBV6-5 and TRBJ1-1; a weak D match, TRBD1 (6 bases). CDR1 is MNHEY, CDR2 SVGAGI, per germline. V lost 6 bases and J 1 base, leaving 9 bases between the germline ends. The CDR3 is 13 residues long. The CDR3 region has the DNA TGTGCCAGCAGACAGACAGGGAACACTGAAGCTTTCTTT. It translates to CASRQTGNTEAFF.

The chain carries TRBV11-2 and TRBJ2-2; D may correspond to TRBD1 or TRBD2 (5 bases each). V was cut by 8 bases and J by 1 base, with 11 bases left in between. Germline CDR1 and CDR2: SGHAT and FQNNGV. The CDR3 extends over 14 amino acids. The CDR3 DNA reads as TGTGCCAGCGGGGGATCAGGGAACACCGGGGAGCTGTTTTTT. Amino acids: CASGGSGNTGELFF.

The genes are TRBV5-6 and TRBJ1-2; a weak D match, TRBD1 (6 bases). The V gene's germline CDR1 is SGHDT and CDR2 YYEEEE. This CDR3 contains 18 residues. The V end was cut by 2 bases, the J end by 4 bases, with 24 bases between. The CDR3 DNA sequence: TGTGCCAGCAGCTTTCTGGACAGCGAAAAATACTACCTCTATGGCTACACCTTC. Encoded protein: CASSFLDSEKYYLYGYTF. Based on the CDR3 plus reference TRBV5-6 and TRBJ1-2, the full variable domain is DAGVTQSPTHLIKTRGQQVTLRCSPKSGHDTVSWYQQALGQGPQFIFQYYEEEERQRGNFPDRFSGHQFPNYSSELNVNALLLGDSALYLCASSFLDSEKYYLYGYTFGSGTRLTVV.

The CDR3 is CASSRGTNYEQYF. The CDR3 DNA is TGTGCCAGCAGCCGCGGGACAAACTACGAGCAGTACTTC. This chain links TRBV7-2 with TRBJ2-7; D may be TRBD1 or TRBD2 (6 bases each). This CDR3 is built from 13 residues. Trimming removed 5 bases from V and 3 bases from J, with 11 bases in between. Germline V gives CDR1 SGHTA, CDR2 FQGNSA.

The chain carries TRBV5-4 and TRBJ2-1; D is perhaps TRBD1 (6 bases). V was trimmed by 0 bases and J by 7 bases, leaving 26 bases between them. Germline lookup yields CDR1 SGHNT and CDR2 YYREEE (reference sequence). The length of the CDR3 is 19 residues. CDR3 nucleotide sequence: TGTGCCAGCAGCTTGGTGGGCACAGGGAAGATAGGCTTGGGAAATGAGCAGTTCTTC. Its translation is CASSLVGTGKIGLGNEQFF.

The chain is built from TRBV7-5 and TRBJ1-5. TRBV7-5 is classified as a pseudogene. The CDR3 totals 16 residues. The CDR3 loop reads CARSPEFGGRNQPQHF. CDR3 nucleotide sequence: TGTGCCAGAAGCCCCGAATTCGGGGGTAGGAATCAGCCCCAGCATTTT.

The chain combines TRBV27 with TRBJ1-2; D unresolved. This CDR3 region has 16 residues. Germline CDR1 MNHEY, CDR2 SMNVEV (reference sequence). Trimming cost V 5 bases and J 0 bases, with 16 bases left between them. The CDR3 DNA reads TGTGCCAGCAGTCTCCGACGGACGGTCACTAACTATGGCTACACCTTC. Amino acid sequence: CASSLRRTVTNYGYTF.

CDR3 sequence (DNA): TGTGCCAGTAGTACGGGCTTAGGGACGGGCAATCAGCCCCAGCATTTT. Its protein is CASSTGLGTGNQPQHF. This sequence joins TRBV19 and TRBJ1-5, with D maybe TRBD1 (5 bases). This CDR3 has 16 amino acids. Trimming stripped 4 bases from V and 2 bases from J, with 15 bases between. Germline V gene sequence: CDR1 LNHDA, CDR2 SQIVND (reference sequence).

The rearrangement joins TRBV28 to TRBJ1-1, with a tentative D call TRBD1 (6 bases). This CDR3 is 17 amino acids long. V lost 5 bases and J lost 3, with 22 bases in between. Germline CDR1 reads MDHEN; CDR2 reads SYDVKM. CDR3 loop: CASSLGAMGGAYTEAFF. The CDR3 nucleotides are TGTGCCAGCAGTCTAGGGGCCATGGGGGGCGCGTACACTGAAGCTTTCTTT.

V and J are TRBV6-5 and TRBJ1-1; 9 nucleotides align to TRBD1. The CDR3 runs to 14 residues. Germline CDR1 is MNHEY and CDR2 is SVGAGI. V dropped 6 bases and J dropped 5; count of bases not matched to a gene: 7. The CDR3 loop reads CASSTGQGRTEAFF. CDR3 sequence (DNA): TGTGCCAGCAGCACGGGACAGGGTAGGACTGAAGCTTTCTTT.

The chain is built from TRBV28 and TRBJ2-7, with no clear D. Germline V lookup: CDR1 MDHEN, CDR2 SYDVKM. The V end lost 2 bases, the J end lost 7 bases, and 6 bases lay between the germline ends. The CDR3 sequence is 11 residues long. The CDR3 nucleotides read TGTGCCAGCAGTTTAAGGCGGGAGCAGTACTTC. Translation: CASSLRREQYF.

In DNA, the CDR3 is TGCGCCAGCAGCCAGGAGAGGCCGATTTTCGATTTCCTACCCCTCCACTTT. This gives the protein CASSQERPIFDFLPLHF. This sequence joins TRBV4-1 and TRBJ1-6; no definite D call. CDR1 is MGHRA, CDR2 YSYEKL, per germline. Trimming left V 3 bases short and J 12 bases short, with 24 bases between. This CDR3 is built from 17 residues.